The 7 T cell receptor beta chains reported below all come from one sample, sequenced in a study of T cell responses to AZD1222 COVID-19 vaccine. Sequencing was performed with immunoSEQ multiplex PCR; in TCRdb, only in-frame clones are kept and a portion is missing. The table records roughly 150,000 clones, 87% of them present only once. Specimen: peripheral blood, collected 28 days after the second AZD1222 dose. The source is an adult who received the AZD1222 COVID-19 vaccine.

The V and J genes are TRBV18 and TRBJ1-5; the match to TRBD1 covers 7 bases. CDR1 KGHSH and CDR2 LQKENI come from the germline V gene. The CDR3 runs 16 residues. V shed 4 bases and J 5 bases; nucleotides not matched to a gene: 11. CDR3 coding DNA: TGTGCCAGCTCACGCTATGGAGGGGGCGGGGATCAGCCCCAGCATTTT. Translating it yields CASSRYGGGGDQPQHF.

V and J are TRBV4-2 and TRBJ1-2, with D maybe TRBD1 (5 bases). V dropped 7 bases and J dropped 6 bases, with 18 bases sitting between them. The CDR3 contains 14 residues. Germline CDR1 reads LGHNA; CDR2 reads YNFKEQ. The CDR3, as DNA: TGTGCCAGCACCTCCGAACTGGGGGGGGATGGCTACACCTTC. Protein product: CASTSELGGDGYTF.

The rearrangement links TRBV9 to TRBJ2-1; 8 nucleotides line up with TRBD2. With 2 bases clipped from V and 8 bases from J, the junction kept 18 bases outside the gene matches. The CDR3 is 18 amino acids. CDR1 and CDR2 (germline): SGDLS, YYNGEE. The CDR3 loop reads CASSVAASGSTFVDEQFF. DNA of the CDR3: TGTGCCAGCAGCGTGGCGGCCAGCGGGAGCACTTTCGTCGATGAGCAGTTCTTC.

The CDR3 nucleotides are TGTGCCAGCATCGGGGGCTCTGGAAACACCATATATTTT. Its translation is CASIGGSGNTIYF. This chain links TRBV28 with TRBJ1-3; tentatively, D is TRBD1 (5 bases). V was clipped by 7 bases and J by 0 bases, with 7 bases between them. Germline V gene lookup returns CDR1 MDHEN and CDR2 SYDVKM. This CDR3 has 13 residues.

By sample share, this clone is medium-sized. The chain employs TRBV7-2 and TRBJ1-3; 7 positions agree with TRBD1. Germline-derived CDR1 and CDR2 are SGHTA and FQGNSA. CDR3 length equals 20 residues. The V and J ends lost 0 bases and 1 base, in that order; junction bases with no gene match: 15. CDR3 DNA sequence: TGTGCCAGCAGCTTAGCGCTGGAGACAGGGACTTCAATTTCTGGAAACACCATATATTTT. Protein product: CASSLALETGTSISGNTIYF. Together with reference TRBV7-2 and TRBJ1-3, the CDR3 gives the full variable domain: GAGVSQSPSNKVTEKGKDVELRCDPISGHTALYWYRQSLGQGLEFLIYFQGNSAPDKSGLPSDRFSAERTGGSVSTLTIQRTQQEDSAVYLCASSLALETGTSISGNTIYFGEGSWLTVV.

The chain carries TRBV7-9 and TRBJ2-2; 10 nucleotides line up with TRBD2. With V trimmed by 4 bases and J by 7 bases, 6 bases remained unmatched. The CDR3 covers 15 residues. Germline V lookup: CDR1 SEHNR, CDR2 FQNEAQ (reference sequence). CDR3 in DNA: TGTGCCAGCAGCTCTAGCGGGAGAGGCGGCGGGGAGCTGTTTTTT. It encodes CASSSSGRGGGELFF.

The chain joins TRBV4-2 to TRBJ2-1; perhaps TRBD1 as D (5 bases). Germline CDR1 LGHNA, CDR2 YNFKEQ. With 1 base removed from V and 3 bases from J, the gap between germline ends came to 13 bases. The CDR3 has 16 residues. The CDR3 sequence: CASSQGGRGDYNEQFF. The CDR3 DNA is TGTGCCAGCAGCCAAGGAGGTAGGGGTGACTACAATGAGCAGTTCTTC.